These T cell receptor beta chains were read from a single sample in a study of Graves' ophthalmopathy and Graves' hyperthyroidism. MiXCR, applied by TCRdb to the multiplex PCR reads, yields one record per CDR3 protein. Of about 400,000 distinct CDR3 sequences in the sample, 15% were seen once. Sequencing was carried out using peripheral blood. The receptors were sampled from a woman between 18 and 29 years old with stable Graves' hyperthyroidism. The CDR3 runs from the conserved cysteine through the conserved F or W. Fields, in order: V gene, D gene, CDR3 protein. D genes are given only for firm matches.

TRBV20-1	.	CSAPAGRSGNTIYF
TRBV12-3/TRBV12-4	TRBD1	CASSNGQGPSSYEQYF
TRBV18	.	CASSPSGNTEAFF
TRBV20-1	TRBD1	CSASRHRGLVGTEAFF
TRBV5-1	.	CASSFQDRWDTEAFF
TRBV6-2/TRBV6-3	.	CASSYGRVRRNSGANVLTF
TRBV11-2	.	CASSLVGRGRETQYF
TRBV15	.	CATRPINSHEQYF
TRBV6-1	TRBD1	CASSHRQGGGTEAFF
TRBV29-1	.	CSVALQGPYEQYF
TRBV7-9	TRBD1	CASSLGRDSEAFF
TRBV7-9	TRBD1	CASSFQLDRERTQYF
TRBV12-5	.	CASGFSTDAPYEQYF
TRBV5-1	.	CASRFGADNFGTGELFF
TRBV20-1	.	CSASATGIQNIQYF
TRBV27	.	CASSVSLSNQPQHF
TRBV7-3	.	CASSRGREETQYF